This entry lists 9 T cell receptor beta chains sequenced from one sample in a study of Graves' ophthalmopathy and Graves' hyperthyroidism. Using RNA transcripts, the TCR beta CDR3 regions were amplified. First-round RT-PCR used HTBI primers; second-round multiplex PCR followed. TCRdb re-called the multiplex PCR reads through MiXCR, storing one row per CDR3 protein. The sample includes about 550,000 distinct CDR3 sequences, under 40% seen only once; the top ten take around 4%. Sequencing input: peripheral blood or thyroid tissue (not recorded which). These receptors were taken from an adult man with Graves' hyperthyroidism.

The chain combines TRBV29-1 with TRBJ1-5; 8 bases line up with TRBD1. Trimming took 3 bases from V and 11 from J; bases not matched to a gene: 6. CDR1 and CDR2 (germline): SQVTM, ANQGSEA. The CDR3 runs 12 residues. The CDR3 nucleotides are TGCAGCGTTGAGGGGGGACAGGAGACCCAGCATTTT. Its protein is CSVEGGQETQHF.

The chain joins TRBV2 to TRBJ1-2, with 8 bases fitting TRBD1. CDR3 length equals 14 residues. V lost 6 bases, J lost 8 bases, and 11 bases stayed unmatched. Germline assignment: CDR1 SNHLY and CDR2 FYNNEI. Here the CDR3 reads CASSSGQGRIGYTF. CDR3 coding DNA: TGTGCCAGCAGCAGTGGACAGGGTCGGATAGGCTACACCTTC.

About this clonotype itself: One end of the junction varies from germline; a read error may be responsible. The chain uses TRBV10-3 and TRBJ2-6, with 10 bases fitting TRBD1. CDR3 length: 17 amino acids. Germline V lookup: CDR1 ENHRY, CDR2 SYGVKD. The CDR3 sequence is CASSEGTGAYGANVLTF. The DNA for the CDR3 is TGTGCCAGCAGTGAAGGGACAGGGGCGTATGGGGCCAACGTCCTGACTTTC.

The chain couples TRBV24-1 to TRBJ2-1, with 8 bases matching TRBD2. Per the germline V gene, CDR1 is KGHDR and CDR2 is SFDVKD. The trim removed 4 bases at V and 4 bases at J, leaving 5 bases unmatched. CDR3 length: 15 amino acids. CDR3 sequence reads: CATSEPTSAYNEQFF. As DNA, the CDR3 is TGTGCCACCAGTGAACCGACTAGCGCATACAATGAGCAGTTCTTC.

This clonotype was recorded many times. The chain recombines TRBV10-3 with TRBJ1-2; D is unresolved. The V end was cut by 7 bases, the J end by 8 bases, with 17 bases between. Germline V lookup: CDR1 ENHRY, CDR2 SYGVKD. This CDR3 spans 13 amino acids. CDR3 in amino acids: CAITINPGGGYTF. CDR3 nucleotide sequence: TGTGCCATCACCATAAACCCCGGCGGAGGCTACACCTTC.

This clonotype was found many times. The chain employs TRBV29-1 and TRBJ1-2, with 8 bases matching TRBD1. CDR3 length: 12 amino acids. The J segment lost 4 bases and the V segment lost 6 bases, leaving 4 bases of the junction unmatched. Per germline, CDR1 SQVTM and CDR2 ANQGSEA. The CDR3 nucleotides are TGCAGCGTGGGGGACAGGTTCTATGGCTACACCTTC. Translated, it gives CSVGDRFYGYTF.

The rearrangement uses TRBV7-3 and TRBJ2-6; maybe TRBD1 (8 bases). Germline CDR1 SGHTA, CDR2 FQGTGA. The CDR3 has 17 amino acids. Trimming took 5 bases from V and 1 from J, leaving 15 bases between them. The CDR3 coding sequence is TGTGCCAGCAGCCAAAACAGGGGGGGTTCTGGGGCCAACGTCCTGACTTTC. Translation gives CASSQNRGGSGANVLTF.

This chain connects TRBV29-1 to TRBJ1-2, with a possible D match to TRBD1 (5 bases). The V end was cut by 4 bases, the J end by 12 bases, with 15 bases between. The V gene's germline CDR1 is SQVTM and CDR2 ANQGSEA. The CDR3 contains 11 residues. This chain's CDR3 is CSVVGGTGNTF. The CDR3 DNA reads TGCAGCGTTGTGGGGGGAACTGGAAACACCTTC.

This clonotype was recorded at least ten times. The genes are TRBV10-3 and TRBJ1-1; 7 bases line up with TRBD1. Unmatched junction bases numbered 12, after V lost 3 bases and J lost 11 bases. The length of the CDR3 is 14 residues. Germline CDR1 is ENHRY and CDR2 is SYGVKD. CDR3 sequence reads: CAISDTPGGDYAFF. Here the CDR3 DNA reads TGTGCCATCAGTGACACCCCAGGGGGGGACTACGCTTTCTTT.